This is a list of T cell receptor beta chains from one sample in a study of blood T cell repertoires in COVID-19. Clones were read by immunoSEQ multiplex PCR, and TCRdb kept only the in-frame ones, dropping some. The sample records fewer than 80,000 clones, nearly 90% being singletons. Sequenced: peripheral blood. Receptors originate from a man in his fifties with acute or convalescent COVID-19. CDR3s include the opening cysteine and the closing phenylalanine or tryptophan. D genes are given only for firm matches. Rows may omit the clone size; those that give it use once, few, many or a size class.

abundance	j_gene	v_gene	d_gene	CDR3aa	CDR3nt
.	TRBJ2-5	TRBV4-1	TRBD2	CASSQDRLLAGGEETQYF	TGCGCCAGCAGCCAAGATAGGCTACTAGCGGGAGGCGAAGAGACCCAGTACTTC
.	TRBJ1-1	TRBV27	TRBD1	CASGQGAFTEAFF	TGTGCCAGCGGACAGGGGGCGTTCACTGAAGCTTTCTTT
.	TRBJ1-1	TRBV6-5	TRBD1	CASSYVGQGANTEAFF	TGTGCCAGCAGTTACGTTGGACAGGGCGCGAACACTGAAGCTTTCTTT
once	TRBJ2-5	TRBV7-2	TRBD2	CASSGTSGRWETQYF	TGTGCCAGCAGCGGGACTAGCGGGAGGTGGGAGACCCAGTACTTC
once	TRBJ2-7	TRBV7-9	.	CASSSLGPYEQYF	TGTGCCAGCAGCTCACTAGGGCCCTACGAGCAGTACTTC
.	TRBJ2-2	TRBV4-1	.	CASSSRDFGRELFF	TGCGCCAGCAGCTCCCGGGACTTTGGGCGGGAGCTGTTTTTT
.	TRBJ1-4	TRBV18	.	CASSPERRSNEKLFF	TGTGCCAGCTCACCGGAAAGGCGGTCTAATGAAAAACTGTTTTTT
.	TRBJ1-2	TRBV12-3/TRBV12-4	.	CASSPRAGHGYTF	TGTGCCAGCAGTCCTCGGGCGGGGCACGGCTACACCTTC
.	TRBJ1-1	TRBV12-5	.	CASGPQQGNTEAFF	TGTGCTAGTGGTCCTCAACAGGGGAACACTGAAGCTTTCTTT
.	TRBJ2-7	TRBV11-3	.	CASSLEVSYEQYF	TGTGCCAGCAGCTTAGAGGTCAGCTACGAGCAGTACTTC
.	TRBJ2-2	TRBV6-1	TRBD2	CASSATGTSGRRGTGELFF	TGTGCCAGCAGTGCGACCGGGACTAGCGGGAGGAGGGGCACCGGGGAGCTGTTTTTT
.	TRBJ2-1	TRBV24-1	TRBD1	CATSDPERTGGYEQFF	TGTGCCACCAGTGATCCCGAACGGACAGGGGGCTATGAGCAGTTCTTC
.	TRBJ2-1	TRBV7-9	TRBD2	CASSTNRGEGEQFF	TGTGCCAGCAGCACAAACCGGGGGGAGGGTGAGCAGTTCTTC
.	TRBJ1-6	TRBV5-8	TRBD1	CASSLRQGGNSPLHF	TGTGCCAGCAGCTTGCGACAGGGTGGTAATTCACCCCTCCACTTT